Each of the 20 T cell receptor beta chains below was sequenced from the same sample in a study of blood T cell repertoires in COVID-19. TCRdb keeps only in-frame clones here, not all; method: immunoSEQ multiplex PCR. The table has roughly 60,000 clones, 65% to 85% seen once; the top ten hold roughly 10%. Sequences were obtained from peripheral blood. These receptors were collected from a young man with COVID-19, enrolled during active disease.

The chain carries TRBV10-3 and TRBJ2-7; D uncertain. The V gene lost 2 bases and the J gene lost 6 bases, with 8 bases spanning the gap. Germline loops: CDR1 ENHRY, CDR2 SYGVKD. The CDR3 extends over 12 amino acids. CDR3 protein: CAISEQLTEQYF. In DNA form, the CDR3 reads TGTGCCATCAGTGAGCAACTAACCGAGCAGTACTTC.

The chain is built from TRBV27 and TRBJ2-7; TRBD1 aligns across 7 bases. Germline trimming cut 6 bases from V and 7 bases from J; bases unmatched to any gene: 9. The CDR3 length is 13 residues. Germline V gives CDR1 MNHEY, CDR2 SMNVEV (reference sequence). This CDR3 is CASRERGRREQYF. The CDR3 DNA reads as TGTGCCAGCAGGGAGAGGGGGCGCAGGGAGCAGTACTTC.

The gene calls are TRBV6-2 or TRBV6-3 and TRBJ2-7, with D tentatively TRBD1 (5 bases). This CDR3 comprises 15 residues. Germline V gene lookup returns CDR1 MNHEY and CDR2 SVGEGT. V was pared by 3 bases and J by 6 bases, with 18 bases between. CDR3 coding DNA: TGTGCCAGCAGTTATTCCTGGGGCAGGAAGTCCGAGCAGTACTTC. Amino acid sequence: CASSYSWGRKSEQYF.

The CDR3 sequence is CSVNTISYNEQFF. CDR3 nucleotide sequence: TGCAGCGTTAACACTATCTCGTACAATGAGCAGTTCTTC. The V and J genes are TRBV29-1 and TRBJ2-1; D remains ambiguous. CDR1 is SQVTM, CDR2 ANQGSEA, per germline. The CDR3 is 13 amino acids. The germline V and J ends were trimmed by 5 bases and 4 bases, with 12 bases remaining between them.

This rearrangement joins TRBV10-3 to TRBJ1-5; D is unresolved. The CDR3 is made up of 14 amino acids. From germline, CDR1 is ENHRY and CDR2 SYGVKD. Trimming pared 4 bases from V and 1 base from J, leaving 8 bases between. The CDR3 is CAISGGGSNQPQHF. The CDR3 bases are TGTGCCATCAGTGGCGGAGGAAGCAATCAGCCCCAGCATTTT.

The chain recombines TRBV7-9 with TRBJ2-3, with a possible D match to TRBD1 (5 bases). CDR3 length equals 15 residues. V lost 5 bases and J 4 bases, leaving 16 bases between the germline ends. The germline gives CDR1 SEHNR, CDR2 FQNEAQ (reference sequence). CDR3 coding DNA: TGTGCCAGCAGCCCAGAGTTCCAGGGCCCAGATACGCAGTATTTT. Protein product: CASSPEFQGPDTQYF.

The chain is built from TRBV3-1 (or the pseudogene TRBV3-2) and TRBJ1-2; 7 nucleotides align to TRBD1. V trimming: 1 base; J trimming: 2 bases; junction bases outside the gene matches: 4. CDR1 is LGHDT and CDR2 is YNNKEL in the germline V gene (reference sequence). The CDR3 has 15 amino acids. The DNA of the CDR3 is TGTGCCAGCAGCCAAGGGATGACAGGGAACTATGGCTACACCTTC. This sequence encodes CASSQGMTGNYGYTF.

This chain uses TRBV7-8 with TRBJ2-7, with 9 bases that match TRBD1. CDR3 size: 18 residues. Trimming removed 1 base from V and 0 bases from J; junction bases left unmatched: 10. Germline V gives CDR1 SGHVS, CDR2 FQNEAQ. The CDR3 coding sequence is TGTGCCAGCAGCTTAGGGGTATCCGGGACAGGGAGCTCCTACGAGCAGTACTTC. Encoded protein: CASSLGVSGTGSSYEQYF.

The gene calls are TRBV4-2 and TRBJ2-1, with D tentatively TRBD1 (5 bases). Germline V gene sequence: CDR1 LGHNA, CDR2 YNFKEQ. V was clipped by 0 bases and J by 8 bases, with 11 bases between them. CDR3 length: 14 residues. In DNA form, the CDR3 reads TGTGCCAGCAGCCAAGATGGGGCAAAGGATGAGCAGTTCTTC. This translates into CASSQDGAKDEQFF.

The V and J genes are TRBV4-1 and TRBJ1-5, with 7 bases identical to TRBD1. CDR3 size: 14 residues. V trimming: 3 bases; J trimming: 7 bases; junction bases outside the gene matches: 6. Germline-derived CDR1 and CDR2 are MGHRA and YSYEKL. CDR3 bases: TGCGCCAGCAGCCAGGCCGGGACAGCCCAGCCCCAGCATTTT. It codes for CASSQAGTAQPQHF.

The V gene is TRBV30, the J gene TRBJ2-3, with 10 bases matching TRBD2. CDR1 and CDR2 (germline): GTSNPN, SVGIG (reference sequence). The ends lost 0 bases at V and 4 bases at J; junction bases unmatched: 4. This CDR3 comprises 15 residues. CDR3 in DNA: TGTGCCTGGAGTGTTATAGCGGGAGGAGCAGATACGCAGTATTTT. Protein product: CAWSVIAGGADTQYF.

CDR3 amino acids: CASRTSGRTDTQYF. The CDR3 DNA is TGTGCCAGCAGAACTAGCGGACGCACAGATACGCAGTATTTT. The chain is built from TRBV3-1 (or the pseudogene TRBV3-2) and TRBJ2-3, with 8 nucleotides matching TRBD2. Germline V gives CDR1 LGHDT, CDR2 YNNKEL (reference sequence). CDR3 size: 14 residues. The V and J ends lost 6 bases and 1 base, in that order; junction bases with no gene match: 3.

The V and J genes are TRBV6-5 and TRBJ1-2, with 7 nucleotides matching TRBD1. This CDR3 has 14 amino acids. V trimming: 4 bases; J trimming: 6 bases; junction bases outside the gene matches: 8. The germline gives CDR1 MNHEY, CDR2 SVGAGI. DNA for the CDR3: TGTGCCAGCAGTTTCATCAGGGGGGAGGATGGCTACACCTTC. Translating it yields CASSFIRGEDGYTF.

The chain employs TRBV28 and TRBJ2-7; perhaps TRBD1 as D (5 bases). The CDR3 is made up of 16 amino acids. V was pared by 2 bases and J by 0 bases, with 14 bases between. Germline V gene sequence: CDR1 MDHEN, CDR2 SYDVKM. The chain's CDR3 is CASSLGSSQVSYEQYF. DNA of the CDR3: TGTGCCAGCAGTTTAGGTTCGTCACAGGTCTCCTACGAGCAGTACTTC.

The CDR3 reads CASSEGTVYGYTF. CDR3 bases: TGTGCCAGCAGTGAGGGGACAGTCTATGGCTACACCTTC. The rearrangement links TRBV25-1 to TRBJ1-2, with 7 bases that match TRBD1. This CDR3 is 13 amino acids long. Germline CDR1 and CDR2: MGHDK and SYGVNS. V lost 3 bases to trimming and J lost 4 bases; unmatched junction nucleotides: 2.

This chain uses TRBV30 with TRBJ2-7, with D possibly being TRBD2 (5 bases). CDR1 is GTSNPN and CDR2 is SVGIG in the germline V gene (reference sequence). Trimming removed 6 bases from V and 3 bases from J, with 18 bases in between. The CDR3 spans 14 residues. The DNA of the CDR3 is TGTGCCTGTAGGCCTCAGGCGGGTATCTACGAGCAGTACTTC. It is translated as CACRPQAGIYEQYF. The full variable domain, its missing parts supplied by reference TRBV30 and TRBJ2-7, is SQTIHQWPATLVQPVGSPLSLECTVEGTSNPNLYWYRQAAGRGLQLLFYSVGIGQISSEVPQNLSASRPQDRQFILSSKKLLLSDSGFYLCACRPQAGIYEQYFGPGTRLTVT.

The chain uses TRBV12-3 or TRBV12-4 and TRBJ2-3; D is perhaps TRBD1 (6 bases). Trimming took 6 bases from V and 5 from J, leaving 12 bases between them. The CDR3 sequence is 13 residues long. This CDR3 reads CASRPGAKDTQYF. As DNA, the CDR3 is TGTGCCAGCAGGCCAGGGGCTAAAGATACGCAGTATTTT.

This clone is a singleton in its sample. The chain combines TRBV7-3 with TRBJ2-3; no definite D call. CDR3 length: 13 amino acids. The V gene's germline CDR1 is SGHTA and CDR2 FQGTGA. The V and J ends lost 4 bases and 3 bases respectively, with 8 bases between them. As DNA, the CDR3 is TGTGCCAGCAGCTCCTCCTCGACAGATACGCAGTATTTT. It encodes CASSSSSTDTQYF.

The rearrangement joins TRBV4-1 to TRBJ1-3; TRBD1 aligns across 7 bases. Unmatched junction bases numbered 6, after V lost 4 bases and J lost 0 bases. Germline V CDR1 and CDR2: MGHRA, YSYEKL. The CDR3 runs 16 residues. CDR3 amino acids: CASSRAQGNSGNTIYF. The CDR3 DNA reads TGCGCCAGCAGCCGCGCACAGGGGAACTCTGGAAACACCATATATTTT.

The chain carries TRBV18 and TRBJ2-7, with 7 bases aligning to TRBD1. CDR1 and CDR2 (germline): KGHSH, LQKENI. The length of the CDR3 is 15 residues. Trimming at V came to 6 bases and at J to 2 bases, leaving 10 bases not matched to a gene. Here the CDR3 DNA reads TGTGCCAGCTCGTCAACAGGGGCCGCGACCTACGAGCAGTACTTC. Protein sequence: CASSSTGAATYEQYF.